These T cell receptor beta chains were read from a single sample in a study of siplizumab effects on memory and regulatory T cells. Profiling relied on immunoSEQ multiplex PCR, and the TCRdb table lists in-frame clones only, not all of them. Among tens of thousands of clones listed, under 98% were seen once. The sequenced material came from naive CD4+ T cells sorted from blood. These receptor sequences come from a human donor in good health. The CDR3 runs from the conserved cysteine through the conserved F or W. The D gene is left open where the match is weak. For some rows the clone size is stated as once, few or many, or as a class when expanded; others skip it.

CDR3aa: CASSLIPPWGGWCYEQYF; CDR3nt: TGTGCCAGCAGCTTAATTCCCCCATGGGGAGGGTGGTGCTACGAGCAGTACTTC; d_gene: TRBD2; j_gene: TRBJ2-7; v_gene: TRBV7-3; abundance: once
CDR3aa: CASASSADTGELFF; CDR3nt: TGTGCCAGTGCCTCTAGCGCCGACACCGGGGAGCTGTTTTTT; d_gene: NA; j_gene: TRBJ2-2; v_gene: TRBV6-4; abundance: few
CDR3aa: CASSSSDRGSGANVLTF; CDR3nt: TGTGCCAGCAGCTCGAGTGACAGGGGGTCTGGGGCCAACGTCCTGACTTTC; d_gene: TRBD1; j_gene: TRBJ2-6; v_gene: TRBV7-9; abundance: NA
CDR3aa: CASSQVYRGQSGYTF; CDR3nt: TGCGCCAGCAGCCAAGTTTACAGGGGGCAATCTGGCTACACCTTC; d_gene: TRBD1; j_gene: TRBJ1-2; v_gene: TRBV4-1; abundance: NA
CDR3aa: CASSIGPSGRAADTQYF; CDR3nt: TGTGCCAGTAGTATTGGGCCTAGCGGGAGGGCGGCAGATACGCAGTATTTT; d_gene: TRBD2; j_gene: TRBJ2-3; v_gene: TRBV19; abundance: NA
CDR3aa: CASSTLGLAGAGANVLTF; CDR3nt: TGTGCCAGTAGCACTTTAGGCCTAGCGGGAGCTGGGGCCAACGTCCTGACTTTC; d_gene: TRBD2; j_gene: TRBJ2-6; v_gene: TRBV19; abundance: NA
CDR3aa: CASSFGLAGGRSTDTQYF; CDR3nt: TGTGCCAGCAGCTTTGGCCTAGCGGGAGGACGAAGCACAGATACGCAGTATTTT; d_gene: TRBD2; j_gene: TRBJ2-3; v_gene: TRBV5-4; abundance: NA
CDR3aa: CASSAAPGSNGYTF; CDR3nt: TGTGCCAGCAGTGCGGCCCCGGGTTCTAATGGCTACACCTTC; d_gene: NA; j_gene: TRBJ1-2; v_gene: TRBV28; abundance: NA
CDR3aa: CASSEAALHYGYTF; CDR3nt: TGTGCCAGCAGTGAAGCCGCCCTGCACTATGGCTACACCTTC; d_gene: NA; j_gene: TRBJ1-2; v_gene: TRBV6-1; abundance: NA
CDR3aa: CASSFGQQETQYF; CDR3nt: TGTGCCAGCAGCTTCGGACAGCAAGAGACCCAGTACTTC; d_gene: NA; j_gene: TRBJ2-5; v_gene: TRBV7-2; abundance: NA
CDR3aa: CASSPIGTGGKTQYF; CDR3nt: TGTGCCAGCAGTCCTATCGGGACAGGGGGGAAGACCCAGTACTTC; d_gene: TRBD1; j_gene: TRBJ2-5; v_gene: TRBV28; abundance: once
CDR3aa: CASSFGALATNEKLFF; CDR3nt: TGCGCCAGCAGCTTTGGCGCACTTGCAACTAATGAAAAACTGTTTTTT; d_gene: NA; j_gene: TRBJ1-4; v_gene: TRBV5-1; abundance: once
CDR3aa: CASSPATGVPYNEQFF; CDR3nt: TGTGCCAGCAGTCCCGCCACGGGAGTCCCCTACAATGAGCAGTTCTTC; d_gene: NA; j_gene: TRBJ2-1; v_gene: TRBV28; abundance: NA
CDR3aa: CASTKTPRDTQYF; CDR3nt: TGTGCCAGCACGAAGACGCCTCGAGATACGCAGTATTTT; d_gene: NA; j_gene: TRBJ2-3; v_gene: TRBV6-1; abundance: NA
CDR3aa: CASSGGDSGANVLTF; CDR3nt: TGTGCCAGCAGTGGGGGAGACTCTGGGGCCAACGTCCTGACTTTC; d_gene: NA; j_gene: TRBJ2-6; v_gene: TRBV2; abundance: NA
CDR3aa: CASSFARDTQYF; CDR3nt: TGTGCCAGCAGCTTTGCTAGGGATACGCAGTATTTT; d_gene: NA; j_gene: TRBJ2-3; v_gene: TRBV12-1; abundance: once
CDR3aa: CASSTIPGQGTGEQYF; CDR3nt: TGTGCCAGCAGCACCATTCCGGGACAGGGGACGGGCGAGCAGTACTTC; d_gene: TRBD1; j_gene: TRBJ2-7; v_gene: TRBV7-2; abundance: NA
CDR3aa: CSVANYGYTF; CDR3nt: TGCAGCGTTGCAAATTATGGCTACACCTTC; d_gene: NA; j_gene: TRBJ1-2; v_gene: TRBV29-1; abundance: NA
CDR3aa: CAINSISGTTPDEQYF; CDR3nt: TGTGCCATCAATTCTATCTCCGGGACAACTCCTGACGAGCAGTACTTC; d_gene: NA; j_gene: TRBJ2-7; v_gene: TRBV10-3; abundance: NA
CDR3aa: CASSARGGIYNEQFF; CDR3nt: TGTGCCAGCAGCGCCCGCGGCGGCATTTACAATGAGCAGTTCTTC; d_gene: NA; j_gene: TRBJ2-1; v_gene: TRBV2; abundance: NA
CDR3aa: CASSLVSRLAGVPYEQYF; CDR3nt: TGTGCCAGCAGCTTAGTTTCTCGGCTAGCGGGAGTCCCCTACGAGCAGTACTTC; d_gene: TRBD2; j_gene: TRBJ2-7; v_gene: TRBV13; abundance: NA
CDR3aa: CSVVVLDRVETQYF; CDR3nt: TGCAGCGTTGTAGTCTTGGACAGGGTGGAGACCCAGTACTTC; d_gene: TRBD1; j_gene: TRBJ2-5; v_gene: TRBV29-1; abundance: once
CDR3aa: CASRPKGGAHNEQFF; CDR3nt: TGCGCCAGCAGACCCAAGGGGGGCGCCCACAATGAGCAGTTCTTC; d_gene: NA; j_gene: TRBJ2-1; v_gene: TRBV4-3; abundance: NA
CDR3aa: CASSFVSGGTEAFF; CDR3nt: TGTGCCAGCAGTTTCGTTTCGGGTGGCACTGAAGCTTTCTTT; d_gene: NA; j_gene: TRBJ1-1; v_gene: TRBV27; abundance: once
CDR3aa: CASSLKFDTEAFF; CDR3nt: TGTGCCAGCAGCTTAAAGTTCGATACTGAAGCTTTCTTT; d_gene: NA; j_gene: TRBJ1-1; v_gene: TRBV5-4; abundance: NA
CDR3aa: CASSSVRSSGASYEQYF; CDR3nt: TGTGCCAGCAGCTCAGTCCGATCTAGCGGGGCCTCCTACGAGCAGTACTTC; d_gene: TRBD2; j_gene: TRBJ2-7; v_gene: TRBV11-2; abundance: NA
CDR3aa: CATSRGADTYEQYF; CDR3nt: TGTGCCACCAGCAGAGGGGCGGACACCTACGAGCAGTACTTC; d_gene: NA; j_gene: TRBJ2-7; v_gene: TRBV15; abundance: NA
CDR3aa: CAWSVDRLRYTF; CDR3nt: TGTGCCTGGAGTGTGGACAGGCTCCGCTACACCTTC; d_gene: TRBD1; j_gene: TRBJ1-2; v_gene: TRBV30; abundance: NA
CDR3aa: CASLPGGVSGANVLTF; CDR3nt: TGTGCCAGTTTGCCAGGCGGGGTATCTGGGGCCAACGTCCTGACTTTC; d_gene: NA; j_gene: TRBJ2-6; v_gene: TRBV19; abundance: NA
CDR3aa: CASSKYGGDRGQETQYF; CDR3nt: TGTGCCAGTAGTAAATACGGAGGGGACAGGGGGCAAGAGACCCAGTACTTC; d_gene: TRBD1; j_gene: TRBJ2-5; v_gene: TRBV19; abundance: NA
CDR3aa: CAYRLYHEQFF; CDR3nt: TGTGCCTACCGTCTCTACCATGAGCAGTTCTTC; d_gene: NA; j_gene: TRBJ2-1; v_gene: TRBV30; abundance: NA
CDR3aa: CASSRDRENEKLFF; CDR3nt: TGTGCCAGCAGTCGCGACAGGGAGAATGAAAAACTGTTTTTT; d_gene: TRBD1; j_gene: TRBJ1-4; v_gene: TRBV6-5; abundance: NA
CDR3aa: CASSLRAEPQETQYF; CDR3nt: TGCGCCAGCAGCCTGCGGGCGGAGCCACAAGAGACCCAGTACTTC; d_gene: NA; j_gene: TRBJ2-5; v_gene: TRBV5-1; abundance: once
CDR3aa: CATQVSGRVETQYF; CDR3nt: TGTGCCACCCAGGTTAGCGGGAGGGTTGAGACCCAGTACTTC; d_gene: TRBD2; j_gene: TRBJ2-5; v_gene: TRBV2; abundance: NA
CDR3aa: CSVVKGATGNTEAFF; CDR3nt: TGCAGCGTTGTCAAGGGCGCGACAGGTAACACTGAAGCTTTCTTT; d_gene: NA; j_gene: TRBJ1-1; v_gene: TRBV29-1; abundance: once
CDR3aa: CASSRGPAGQPQHF; CDR3nt: TGTGCCAGCAGCCGGGGCCCCGCAGGGCAGCCCCAGCATTTT; d_gene: NA; j_gene: TRBJ1-5; v_gene: TRBV5-4; abundance: NA
CDR3aa: CASPTSGRPGELFF; CDR3nt: TGTGCCTCTCCGACTAGCGGGAGACCGGGGGAGCTGTTTTTT; d_gene: TRBD2; j_gene: TRBJ2-2; v_gene: TRBV30; abundance: NA
CDR3aa: CASSRLASSYEQYF; CDR3nt: TGTGCCAGCAGCCGGCTAGCCAGCTCCTACGAGCAGTACTTC; d_gene: NA; j_gene: TRBJ2-7; v_gene: TRBV14; abundance: NA
CDR3aa: CASSLVRGPTEAFF; CDR3nt: TGTGCCAGCAGCTTAGTGAGAGGGCCCACTGAAGCTTTCTTT; d_gene: NA; j_gene: TRBJ1-1; v_gene: TRBV7-2; abundance: NA
CDR3aa: CASSWDRAYEQYF; CDR3nt: TGTGCCAGCAGCTGGGACAGGGCTTACGAGCAGTACTTC; d_gene: TRBD1; j_gene: TRBJ2-7; v_gene: TRBV7-2; abundance: NA
CDR3aa: CASSFDPPVETQYF; CDR3nt: TGCGCCAGCAGCTTTGACCCGCCCGTCGAGACCCAGTACTTC; d_gene: NA; j_gene: TRBJ2-5; v_gene: TRBV5-1; abundance: NA
CDR3aa: CASSHKDGRGGDTEAFF; CDR3nt: TGTGCCAGCAGCCATAAGGACGGAAGGGGCGGGGACACTGAAGCTTTCTTT; d_gene: NA; j_gene: TRBJ1-1; v_gene: TRBV7-9; abundance: NA
CDR3aa: CASRRGGPGQSGYTF; CDR3nt: TGCGCCAGCAGACGGGGTGGGCCGGGACAGAGTGGCTACACCTTC; d_gene: TRBD1; j_gene: TRBJ1-2; v_gene: TRBV5-1; abundance: NA